Here is one T cell receptor (beta chain) with its context. Its matching antigen is unknown. This sample was included in a study of cytomegalovirus exposure and HLA in healthy donors. Study-wide points: Cytomegalovirus-associated TCR beta chains were listed, numbering roughly 150. In vitro experiments confirmed that three CMV-associated chains were specific for CMV antigens.

With 60 Vbeta and 13 Jbeta primers, the PCR was carried out. Sequencing used immunoSEQ multiplex PCR; TCRdb keeps in-frame clones, though not all of them. The sample records 85,000 to 130,000 clones, about four fifths being singletons. The origin of this receptor is a man aged 45-65 years in good health and CMV-seronegative. What was sequenced was PBMCs.

The CDR3 is CASSLARGGQGYGYTF. The CDR3 DNA follows: TGTGCCAGCAGCTTAGCGCGGGGAGGCCAAGGCTATGGCTACACCTTC. The rearrangement joins TRBV7-2 to TRBJ1-2; no firm D call. V lost 0 bases, J lost 4 bases, and 15 bases lay in between. Germline loops: CDR1 SGHTA, CDR2 FQGNSA. The CDR3 consists of 16 residues.